One and the same sample provided the 4 T cell receptor beta chains below, sequenced in a study of blood T cell repertoires in COVID-19. Generated by immunoSEQ multiplex PCR, the TCRdb table keeps only in-frame clones and is missing some. This sample has 90,000 to 95,000 clones, with just over 85% found just once. The sample consisted of peripheral blood. The receptors were gathered from a woman between 65 and 79 years old with acute or convalescent COVID-19.

This clone was found a few times. V gene TRBV10-3 combines with J gene TRBJ2-6, with D possibly being TRBD2 (6 bases). The CDR3 loop spans 22 amino acids. V was pared by 2 bases and J by 2 bases, with 28 bases between. Per germline, CDR1 ENHRY and CDR2 SYGVKD. CDR3 in amino acids: CAISERDIGRLRDGTGANVLTF. The CDR3 DNA sequence: TGTGCCATCAGTGAGAGGGATATAGGGAGGTTAAGGGACGGCACTGGGGCCAACGTCCTGACTTTC.

This clone was recorded only once. The V gene is TRBV7-2, the J gene TRBJ1-2; D unclear. The germline V and J ends were trimmed by 3 bases and 6 bases, with 11 bases remaining between them. Germline V gene data show CDR1 as SGHTA and CDR2 as FQGNSA. This CDR3 contains 13 residues. The CDR3 sequence is CASSFLGVNGYTF. For the CDR3, the DNA is TGTGCCAGCAGCTTCCTCGGGGTCAATGGCTACACCTTC.

The chain uses TRBV3-1 (or the pseudogene TRBV3-2) and TRBJ2-1, with TRBD2 as a possible D gene (5 bases). Germline V gene sequence: CDR1 LGHDT, CDR2 YNNKEL (reference sequence). The V end lost 2 bases, the J end lost 5 bases, and 13 bases lay between the germline ends. The length of the CDR3 is 15 residues. As DNA, the CDR3 is TGTGCCAGCAGCCAACTAGCTGGGGTAAACAATGAGCAGTTCTTC. This gives the protein CASSQLAGVNNEQFF.

This chain connects TRBV27 to TRBJ1-3, with D unresolved. This CDR3 contains 14 residues. V lost 6 bases, J lost 3 bases, and 12 bases lay in between. The germline V gene has CDR1 MNHEY and CDR2 SMNVEV (reference sequence). The DNA of the CDR3 is TGTGCCAGCAGCTACGGCCGGGATGGAAACACCATATATTTT. It translates to CASSYGRDGNTIYF.